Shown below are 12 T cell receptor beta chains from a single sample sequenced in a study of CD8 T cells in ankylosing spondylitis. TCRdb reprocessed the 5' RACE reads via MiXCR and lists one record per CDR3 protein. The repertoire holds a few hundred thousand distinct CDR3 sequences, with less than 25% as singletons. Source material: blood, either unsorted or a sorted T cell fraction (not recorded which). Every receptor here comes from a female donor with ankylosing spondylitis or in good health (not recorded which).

CDR3: CASSFVREDIQYF. The CDR3 DNA follows: TGTGCCAGCAGCTTCGTTCGGGAAGACATTCAGTACTTC. This chain joins TRBV7-2 and TRBJ2-4, with D possibly matching TRBD2 (5 bases). Trimming pared 3 bases from V and 8 bases from J, leaving 11 bases between. The CDR3 extends over 13 amino acids. Per germline, CDR1 SGHTA and CDR2 FQGNSA.

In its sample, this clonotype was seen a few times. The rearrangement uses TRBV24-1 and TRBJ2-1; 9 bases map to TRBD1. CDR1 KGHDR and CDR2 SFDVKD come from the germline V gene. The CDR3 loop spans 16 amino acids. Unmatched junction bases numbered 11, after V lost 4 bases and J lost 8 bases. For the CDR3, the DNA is TGTGCCACCAGTGACCCCGGGACAGGGAAGGGACATGAGCAGTTCTTC. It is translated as CATSDPGTGKGHEQFF.

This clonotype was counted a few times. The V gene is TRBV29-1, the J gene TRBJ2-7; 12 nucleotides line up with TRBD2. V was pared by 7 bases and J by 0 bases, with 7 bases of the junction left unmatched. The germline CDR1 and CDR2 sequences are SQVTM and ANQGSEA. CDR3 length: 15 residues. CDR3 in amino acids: CSAVGLAGLSYEQYF. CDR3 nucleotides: TGCAGCGCCGTGGGACTAGCGGGTCTCTCCTACGAGCAGTACTTC.

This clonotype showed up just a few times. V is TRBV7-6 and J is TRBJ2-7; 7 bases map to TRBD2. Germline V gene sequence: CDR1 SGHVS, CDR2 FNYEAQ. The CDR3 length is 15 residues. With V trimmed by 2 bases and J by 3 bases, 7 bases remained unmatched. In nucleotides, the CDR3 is TGTGCCAGCAGCTTAAATCGGGCTAGCGGCTACGAGCAGTACTTC. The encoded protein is CASSLNRASGYEQYF.

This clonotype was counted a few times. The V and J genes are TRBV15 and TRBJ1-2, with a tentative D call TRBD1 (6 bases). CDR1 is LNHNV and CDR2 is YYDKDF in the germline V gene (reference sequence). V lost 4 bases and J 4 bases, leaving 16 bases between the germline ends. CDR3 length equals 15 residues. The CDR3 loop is CATSTGGGLGYGYTF. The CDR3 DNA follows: TGTGCCACCAGCACAGGCGGGGGGCTCGGCTATGGCTACACCTTC.

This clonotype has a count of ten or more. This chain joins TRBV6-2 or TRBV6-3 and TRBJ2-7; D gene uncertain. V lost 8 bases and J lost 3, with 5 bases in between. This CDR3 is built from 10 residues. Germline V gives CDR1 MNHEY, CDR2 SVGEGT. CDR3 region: CASGDYEQYF. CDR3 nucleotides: TGTGCCAGCGGAGACTACGAGCAGTACTTC.

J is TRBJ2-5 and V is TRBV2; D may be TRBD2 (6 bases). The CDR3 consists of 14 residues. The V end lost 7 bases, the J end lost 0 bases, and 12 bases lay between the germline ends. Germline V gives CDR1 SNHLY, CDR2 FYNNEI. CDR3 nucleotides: TGTGCCAGCATAGGCGGGGAGTACCAAGAGACCCAGTACTTC. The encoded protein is CASIGGEYQETQYF.

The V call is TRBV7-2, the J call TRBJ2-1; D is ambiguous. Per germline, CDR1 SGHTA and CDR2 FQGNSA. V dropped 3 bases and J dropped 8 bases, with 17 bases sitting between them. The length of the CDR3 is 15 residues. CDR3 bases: TGTGCCAGCAGCTTCAGACGTCCCCCGGTCGATGAGCAGTTCTTC. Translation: CASSFRRPPVDEQFF.

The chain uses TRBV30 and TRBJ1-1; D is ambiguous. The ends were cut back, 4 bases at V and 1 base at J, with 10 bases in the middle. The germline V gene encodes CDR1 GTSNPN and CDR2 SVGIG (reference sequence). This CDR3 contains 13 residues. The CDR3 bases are TGTGCCTGGAAGGGAGGCTCGAACACTGAAGCTTTCTTT. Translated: CAWKGGSNTEAFF.

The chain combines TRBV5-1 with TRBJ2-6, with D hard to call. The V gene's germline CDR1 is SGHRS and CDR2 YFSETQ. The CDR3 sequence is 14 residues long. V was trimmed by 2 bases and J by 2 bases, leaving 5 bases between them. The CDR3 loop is CASSFETGANVLTF. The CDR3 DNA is TGCGCCAGCAGCTTTGAAACTGGGGCCAACGTCCTGACTTTC.

The CDR3 sequence is CATSGVGGDNEQFF. The DNA for the CDR3 is TGTGCCACCAGTGGCGTCGGAGGGGACAATGAGCAGTTCTTC. This chain joins TRBV24-1 and TRBJ2-1; possibly TRBD2 for D (6 bases). The CDR3 contains 14 residues. V was cut by 5 bases and J by 5 bases, with 12 bases left in between. Germline CDR1 and CDR2: KGHDR and SFDVKD.

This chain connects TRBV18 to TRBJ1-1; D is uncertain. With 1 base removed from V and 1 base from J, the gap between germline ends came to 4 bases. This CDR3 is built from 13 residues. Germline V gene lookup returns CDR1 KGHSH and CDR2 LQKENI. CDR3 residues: CASSPRENTEAFF. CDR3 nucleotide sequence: TGTGCCAGCTCACCACGGGAGAACACTGAAGCTTTCTTT.